This T cell receptor (beta chain) was recovered during a study of CD8 T cells in ankylosing spondylitis. This clonotype occurred many times. This CDR3 spans 15 amino acids. CDR1 ENHRY and CDR2 SYGVKD come from the germline V gene. Trimming removed 10 bases from V and 5 bases from J; junction bases left unmatched: 11. 5'-RACE, quantitative and with molecular barcodes, yielded the TCR beta libraries. TCRdb recomputed calls from the 5' RACE reads with MiXCR, one row per CDR3 protein. Here the sample spans about 69,000 distinct CDR3 sequences, 5.3% being singletons. The TCR sequence derives from a male donor with ankylosing spondylitis or in good health (not recorded which). The sample consisted of blood, either unsorted or a sorted T cell fraction (not recorded which). The V and J genes are TRBV10-3 and TRBJ1-6; 7 nucleotides match TRBD1. The CDR3 DNA follows: TGTGCCACTGAGAGAGGGACAGACAATAATTCACCCCTCCACTTT. Protein: CATERGTDNNSPLHF.